This T cell receptor beta chain was sequenced for a study of blood T cell repertoires in COVID-19. Looking at the study overall: Acute and convalescent COVID-19 specimens originated in the United States, Italy and Spain. The analysed material was cDNA or gDNA that came from T cells, B-cell-depleted T cells, or PBMCs.

This CDR3 is built from 15 residues. The germline V gene encodes CDR1 KGHSH and CDR2 LQKENI. Trimming stripped 3 bases from V and 5 bases from J, with 14 bases between. The authors' processing: Scientists estimated how many nucleated cells there were by amplifying reference gene primers. Assay used: immunoSEQ multiplex PCR; TCRdb lists only in-frame clones, some missing. V and J calls and clone size are copied from that table; D and trimming were computed from the DNA. In the table there are around 200,000 clones, roughly 90% of which are singletons. This clone was seen a single time. The source material was peripheral blood. The clonotype was recovered from a man in his 70s with active or convalescent COVID-19. V is TRBV18 and J is TRBJ2-4; D perhaps matches TRBD2 (5 bases). The CDR3 nucleotides read TGTGCCAGCTCACCCAGAGGGCGGAACCAAAACATTCAGTACTTC. The encoded protein is CASSPRGRNQNIQYF.